This entry describes one TCR beta chain. Antigen unknown. The CDR3 is made up of 13 amino acids. J was trimmed by 6 bases and V by 6 bases; bases with no gene match: 7. Germline V lookup: CDR1 SQVTM, CDR2 ANQGSEA. These data belong to a study of blood T cells in healthy people across ages. Then a second PCR, running roughly 7 to 12 cycles, was carried out with a sample-barcoded 5' primer and a J-beta primer mix. TCRdb called the 5' RACE reads again in MiXCR, with one record for every CDR3 protein. The repertoire holds nearly 800,000 distinct CDR3 sequences, with 56% as singletons. Findings and limits, study-wide: Per million T cells, the diversity of TCR beta decreased roughly linearly as age advanced.

The authors isolated at least 6.5 million PBMCs per sample. Per sample, no less than 5 micrograms of total RNA were extracted. The V gene is TRBV29-1, the J gene TRBJ1-2, with 10 bases lining up with TRBD1. The specimen was blood. The TCR comes from a man between 40 and 49 years old in good health. The CDR3 sequence is CSVMTGGDHGYTF. CDR3 nucleotide sequence: TGCAGCGTCATGACAGGGGGCGACCATGGCTACACCTTC.